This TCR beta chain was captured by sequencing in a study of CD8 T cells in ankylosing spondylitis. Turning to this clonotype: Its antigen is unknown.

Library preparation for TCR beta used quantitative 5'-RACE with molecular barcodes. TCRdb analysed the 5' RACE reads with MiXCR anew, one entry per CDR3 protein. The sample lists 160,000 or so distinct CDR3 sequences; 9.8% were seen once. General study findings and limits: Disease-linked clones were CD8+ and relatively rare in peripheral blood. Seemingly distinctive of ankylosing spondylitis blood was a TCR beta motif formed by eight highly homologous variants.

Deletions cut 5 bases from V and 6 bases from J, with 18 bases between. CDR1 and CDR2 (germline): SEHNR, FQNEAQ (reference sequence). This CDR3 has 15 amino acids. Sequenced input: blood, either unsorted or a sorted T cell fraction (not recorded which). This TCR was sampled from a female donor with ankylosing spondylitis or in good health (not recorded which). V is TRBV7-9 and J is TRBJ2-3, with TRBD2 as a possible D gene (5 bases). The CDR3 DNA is TGTGCCAGCAGCCCTCCCACACTCCCGGGGGATACGCAGTATTTT. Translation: CASSPPTLPGDTQYF.